The rows below give T cell receptor beta chains drawn from one sample of a study of response to subunit inactivated influenza vaccine. Via MiXCR, TCRdb re-called the RT-PCR reads, giving one row per CDR3 protein. This table holds about 520,000 distinct CDR3 sequences, roughly 7.6% found once. The sequencing here drew on PBMCs from blood, taken less than 30 months after vaccination. The receptors were sampled from a man aged 50 to 75 who received an inactivated influenza vaccine. CDR3s include the opening cysteine and the closing phenylalanine or tryptophan. Fields, in order: clone size, V gene, D gene, J gene, CDR3 length, CDR3 protein, CDR3 DNA. The D gene is left open where the match is weak. Expanded clones are given a class, and other clones once, few, many or no size at all.

>NA|TRBV9|NA|TRBJ2-2|13
CASSEVFTGELFF
TGTGCCAGCAGCGAAGTCTTCACCGGGGAGCTGTTTTTT
>NA|TRBV25-1|NA|TRBJ1-1|15
CASHPRGPLNTEAFF
TGTGCCAGCCATCCTCGGGGGCCCCTGAACACTGAAGCTTTCTTT
>NA|TRBV20-1|NA|TRBJ2-3|15
CSARVRGSSTDTQYF
TGCAGTGCTAGAGTTCGGGGGTCTAGCACAGATACGCAGTATTTT
>NA|TRBV6-1|NA|TRBJ2-3|13
CASSEAGLDTQYF
TGTGCCAGCAGTGAGGCAGGGTTGGATACGCAGTATTTT
>few|TRBV12-3/TRBV12-4|NA|TRBJ2-2|13
CASSFVQTGELFF
TGTGCCAGCAGTTTTGTCCAGACCGGGGAGCTGTTTTTT
>many|TRBV29-1|TRBD2|TRBJ2-4|16
CSALAWAGGSKNIQYF
TGCAGCGCCCTAGCCTGGGCGGGAGGTAGTAAAAACATTCAGTACTTC
>many|TRBV29-1|NA|TRBJ2-7|14
CSVELNRSGYEQYF
TGCAGCGTTGAGCTGAATAGAAGTGGCTACGAGCAGTACTTC
>few|TRBV5-5|NA|TRBJ2-1|18
CASSLVRELASSYNEQFF
TGTGCCAGCAGCTTGGTAAGGGAGCTAGCGAGCTCCTACAATGAGCAGTTCTTC
>many|TRBV14|NA|TRBJ2-7|11
CASSLAGTLYF
TGTGCCAGCAGCCTGGCCGGGACGTTGTACTTC
>many|TRBV29-1|TRBD1|TRBJ1-5|13
CSAGDSLNQPQHF
TGCAGCGCCGGGGACAGCCTCAATCAGCCCCAGCATTTT
>NA|TRBV7-2|NA|TRBJ2-7|14
CASSLASASYEQYF
TGTGCCAGCAGCTTAGCCAGCGCATCCTACGAGCAGTACTTC
>many|TRBV4-3|TRBD2|TRBJ2-1|16
CASSQEGGLTPIEQFF
TGCGCCAGCAGCCAAGAGGGGGGACTAACCCCCATCGAGCAGTTCTTC
>NA|TRBV9|NA|TRBJ2-6|18
CASSITGTANSGANVLTF
TGTGCCAGCAGCATAACCGGGACTGCTAACTCTGGGGCCAACGTCCTGACTTTC
>many|TRBV20-1|NA|TRBJ2-7|14
CSASRTEGSYEQYF
TGCAGTGCTAGCCGGACAGAAGGCTCCTACGAGCAGTACTTC
>NA|TRBV7-2|NA|TRBJ2-5|13
CASSYGVLETQYF
TGTGCCAGCAGCTACGGGGTCTTGGAGACCCAGTACTTC
>NA|TRBV20-1|NA|TRBJ1-5|13
CSASTTARQPQHF
TGCAGTGCTAGTACAACAGCCCGACAGCCCCAGCATTTT
>NA|TRBV15|NA|TRBJ2-3|15
CATSQGRRLADTQYF
TGTGCCACCAGCCAGGGCAGGAGGTTAGCAGATACGCAGTATTTT
>many|TRBV7-2|TRBD1|TRBJ2-3|12
CASNIGGDTQYF
TGTGCCAGCAACATAGGGGGCGATACGCAGTATTTT
>NA|TRBV7-8|TRBD2|TRBJ2-3|16
CASRRLAAGGTDTQYF
TGTGCCAGCAGAAGACTAGCAGCTGGAGGCACAGATACGCAGTATTTT
>NA|TRBV7-2|NA|TRBJ2-7|14
CASGSPPTNYEQYF
TGTGCCAGCGGCTCTCCCCCCACCAACTACGAGCAGTACTTC
>NA|TRBV6-1|NA|TRBJ2-1|13
CASSDRVINEQFF
TGTGCCAGCAGTGACAGGGTGATCAATGAGCAGTTCTTC
>few|TRBV12-3/TRBV12-4|NA|TRBJ2-4|17
CASSSRAGIVAKNIQYF
TGTGCCAGCAGTTCCCGGGCCGGGATTGTGGCCAAAAACATTCAGTACTTC
>few|TRBV20-1|TRBD1|TRBJ2-7|16
CSARPLGGTGIYEQYF
TGCAGTGCTAGACCTCTCGGAGGGACAGGGATATACGAGCAGTACTTC
>few|TRBV20-1|NA|TRBJ2-1|13
CSGNRDTGNEQFF
TGCAGTGGGAACCGGGACACCGGTAATGAGCAGTTCTTC
>NA|TRBV6-1|NA|TRBJ2-7|16
CASSLRPPTSSYEQYF
TGTGCCAGCAGCCTACGGCCCCCAACCAGTTCCTACGAGCAGTACTTC
>NA|TRBV5-1|NA|TRBJ2-7|11
CASKNEYEQYF
TGCGCCAGCAAGAATGAGTACGAGCAGTACTTC
>NA|TRBV30|NA|TRBJ1-4|15
CAWSVGSATNEKLFF
TGTGCCTGGAGTGTCGGTTCAGCAACTAATGAAAAACTGTTTTTT
>NA|TRBV10-3|TRBD2|TRBJ2-1|15
CAISESITSGNEQFF
TGTGCCATCAGTGAGTCGATCACTAGCGGCAATGAGCAGTTCTTC
>many|TRBV3-1|NA|TRBJ2-5|16
CASSQDWVGNQETQYF
TGTGCCAGCAGCCAAGATTGGGTAGGGAACCAAGAGACCCAGTACTTC
>NA|TRBV3-1|NA|TRBJ2-7|15
CASSQDHRRGYEQYF
TGTGCCAGCAGCCAGGACCATCGACGTGGTTACGAGCAGTACTTC
>few|TRBV28|NA|TRBJ1-5|13
CAADGYSNQPQHF
TGTGCCGCAGACGGGTATAGCAATCAGCCCCAGCATTTT
>few|TRBV5-1|NA|TRBJ2-3|14
CASSQDNPRDTQYF
TGCGCCAGCAGCCAGGACAACCCCAGAGATACGCAGTATTTT
>NA|TRBV19|NA|TRBJ2-7|13
CASKIRGGYEQCF
TGTGCCAGTAAGATACGGGGCGGTTACGAGCAGTGCTTC
>few|TRBV20-1|NA|TRBJ1-4|13
CSASSGKAEKLFF
TGCAGTGCTAGCTCAGGGAAGGCTGAAAAACTGTTTTTT
>NA|TRBV10-3|TRBD2|TRBJ2-7|17
CAISEVPGLAGVDEQYF
TGTGCCATCAGTGAGGTGCCGGGACTAGCGGGAGTCGACGAGCAGTACTTC
>NA|TRBV12-3/TRBV12-4|TRBD1|TRBJ1-3|13
CASGDRAGNTIYF
TGTGCCAGCGGGGACAGGGCTGGAAACACCATATATTTT
>many|TRBV29-1|NA|TRBJ2-3|13
CSAGGRSTDTQYF
TGCAGCGCTGGGGGCAGAAGCACAGATACGCAGTATTTT
>many|TRBV6-5|NA|TRBJ1-5|14
CASSYSGVNQPQHF
TGTGCCAGCAGTTACTCTGGGGTAAATCAGCCCCAGCATTTT
>NA|TRBV9|TRBD2|TRBJ2-1|22
CASSVAVGIASGAPSSYNEQFF
TGTGCCAGCAGCGTAGCCGTAGGAATCGCTAGCGGGGCCCCAAGCTCCTACAATGAGCAGTTCTTC
>NA|TRBV7-9|NA|TRBJ1-1|12
CASSSGAEMDFF
TGTGCCAGCAGCTCCGGGGCCGAGATGGATTTCTTT
>NA|TRBV4-3|NA|TRBJ2-3|15
CASSQDRLDTDTQYF
TGCGCCAGCAGCCAAGATCGACTAGATACAGATACGCAGTATTTT
>NA|TRBV7-9|NA|TRBJ1-4|15
CASSSTVTTNEKLFF
TGTGCCAGCAGCTCGACAGTGACAACTAATGAAAAACTGTTTTTT
>few|TRBV7-2|TRBD2|TRBJ2-5|13
CASSNSGGETQYF
TGTGCCAGCAGCAATAGCGGGGGAGAGACCCAGTACTTC
>NA|TRBV15|TRBD1|TRBJ2-7|15
CATSRDSRTGQEQYF
TGTGCCACCAGCAGAGATTCCCGGACAGGGCAAGAGCAGTACTTC
>few|TRBV5-1|TRBD1|TRBJ2-7|16
CASSFTGQGSSYEQYF
TGCGCCAGCAGCTTCACCGGACAGGGGTCCTCCTACGAGCAGTACTTC
>few|TRBV5-1|NA|TRBJ2-7|14
CASSHPDRTYEQYF
TGCGCCAGCAGCCACCCCGACAGAACCTACGAGCAGTACTTC
>few|TRBV15|NA|TRBJ2-5|12
CATSRDVKTQYF
TGTGCCACCAGCAGAGATGTGAAGACCCAGTACTTC
>few|TRBV29-1|NA|TRBJ2-1|11
CSVEEYNEQFF
TGCAGCGTCGAGGAGTACAATGAGCAGTTCTTC
>NA|TRBV5-1|NA|TRBJ2-7|14
CASSYLRADHEQYF
TGCGCCAGCAGCTACTTAAGGGCCGACCACGAGCAGTACTTC
>many|TRBV16|NA|TRBJ1-5|15
CASSRQDSLNQPQHF
TGTGCCAGCAGCCGCCAGGACAGCCTCAATCAGCCCCAGCATTTT
>few|TRBV2|NA|TRBJ2-5|10
CASSSETQYF
TGTGCCAGCAGCAGTGAGACCCAGTACTTC
>many|TRBV6-4|NA|TRBJ2-2|13
CASRDVNTGELFF
TGTGCCAGCAGGGACGTAAACACCGGGGAGCTGTTTTTT
>NA|TRBV19|NA|TRBJ2-2|16
CASSTPQGLNTGELFF
TGTGCCAGTAGTACACCACAGGGACTGAACACCGGGGAGCTGTTTTTT
>NA|TRBV2|TRBD2|TRBJ2-1|14
CASRERELADEQFF
TGTGCCAGCCGAGAAAGGGAGCTAGCGGATGAGCAGTTCTTC
>NA|TRBV6-6|NA|TRBJ1-4|13
CASSPRGREKLFF
TGTGCCAGCAGTCCCCGGGGGAGGGAAAAACTGTTTTTT